This TCR beta chain was identified during a study of T cells in Graves' hyperthyroidism and ophthalmopathy. Amplified TCR beta CDR3 regions came from RNA transcripts. The HTBI primer set was used in a first-round RT-PCR of the TCR CDR3. MiXCR, run by TCRdb on the multiplex PCR reads, gives a single entry per CDR3 protein. The sample contains hundreds of thousands of distinct CDR3 sequences, 24% of which appear only once. CDR3 length equals 14 residues. CDR1 is MNHNS, CDR2 SASEGT, per germline. V gave up 10 bases and J gave up 5 bases, with 20 bases separating them. This clonotype was seen many times. The rearrangement joins TRBV6-1 to TRBJ2-5; D may be TRBD1 (6 bases). The sequenced sample was blood. The clonotype was recovered from a young woman with Graves' ophthalmopathy. The CDR3 nucleotides are TGTGCCACCGCAGTGGACAGCGACGTGGAGACCCAGTACTTC. As protein: CATAVDSDVETQYF.